The clone carrying this T cell receptor beta chain has more than one count but fewer than ten. No antigen is known for it. This sample is drawn from a study of cytomegalovirus exposure and HLA in healthy donors. Findings of the study overall: Some V segments could not be told apart, so they were left out, TRBV6-2 and TRBV6-3 among them.

The PCR used 60 Vbeta and 13 Jbeta primers. Measured with immunoSEQ multiplex PCR; TCRdb has only the in-frame clones, and not every one. Among about 130,000 clones listed, around 8.5% were seen once. Trimming cost V 3 bases and J 4 bases; bases outside gene matches: 9. The germline V gene has CDR1 SQVTM and CDR2 ANQGSEA. There are 15 residues in the CDR3. The receptor was isolated from a man in his forties in good health and CMV-seronegative. The chain uses TRBV29-1 and TRBJ2-1; the match to TRBD2 covers 7 bases. Source material: PBMCs. DNA of the CDR3: TGCAGCGTTGAGCGAAAAGCGGGACTATACAATGAGCAGTTCTTC. It yields the protein CSVERKAGLYNEQFF.